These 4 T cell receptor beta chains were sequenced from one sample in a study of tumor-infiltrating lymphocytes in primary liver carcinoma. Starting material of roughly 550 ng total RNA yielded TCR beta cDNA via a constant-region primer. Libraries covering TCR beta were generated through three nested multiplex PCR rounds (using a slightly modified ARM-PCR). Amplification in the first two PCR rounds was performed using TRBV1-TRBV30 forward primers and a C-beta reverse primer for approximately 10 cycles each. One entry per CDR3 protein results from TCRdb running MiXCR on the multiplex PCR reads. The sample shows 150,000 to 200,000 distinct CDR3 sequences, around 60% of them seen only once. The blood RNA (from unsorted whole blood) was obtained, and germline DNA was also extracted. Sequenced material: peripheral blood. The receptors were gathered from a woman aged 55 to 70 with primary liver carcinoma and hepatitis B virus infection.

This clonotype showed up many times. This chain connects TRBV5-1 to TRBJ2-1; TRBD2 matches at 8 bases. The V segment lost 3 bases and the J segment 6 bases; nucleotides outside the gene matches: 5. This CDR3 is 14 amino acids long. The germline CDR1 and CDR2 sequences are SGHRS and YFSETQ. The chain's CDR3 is CASSYGRAFNEQFF. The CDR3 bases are TGCGCCAGCAGCTACGGGAGGGCCTTCAATGAGCAGTTCTTC.

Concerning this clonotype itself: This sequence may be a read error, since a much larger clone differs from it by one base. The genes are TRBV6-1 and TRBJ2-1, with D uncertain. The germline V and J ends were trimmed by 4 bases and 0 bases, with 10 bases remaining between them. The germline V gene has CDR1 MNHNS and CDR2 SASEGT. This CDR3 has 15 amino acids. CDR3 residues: CASSVSLGSYNEQFF. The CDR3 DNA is TGTGCCAGCAGTGTAAGTTTGGGCTCCTACAATGAGCAGTTCTTC.

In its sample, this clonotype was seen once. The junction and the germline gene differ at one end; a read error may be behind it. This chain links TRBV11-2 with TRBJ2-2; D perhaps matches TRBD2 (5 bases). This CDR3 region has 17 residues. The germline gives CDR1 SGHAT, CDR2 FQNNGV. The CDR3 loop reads CAGSFNRANVNTGELYF. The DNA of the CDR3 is TGTGCCGGCAGCTTTAATAGGGCTAACGTGAACACCGGGGAGCTGTATTTT.

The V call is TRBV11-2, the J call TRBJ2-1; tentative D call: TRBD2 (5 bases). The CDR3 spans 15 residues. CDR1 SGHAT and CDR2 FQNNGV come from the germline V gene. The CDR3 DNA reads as TGTGAAGGCAGGCAACTAGGGCCCTCCTACAATGAGCAGTTCTTC. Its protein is CEGRQLGPSYNEQFF.